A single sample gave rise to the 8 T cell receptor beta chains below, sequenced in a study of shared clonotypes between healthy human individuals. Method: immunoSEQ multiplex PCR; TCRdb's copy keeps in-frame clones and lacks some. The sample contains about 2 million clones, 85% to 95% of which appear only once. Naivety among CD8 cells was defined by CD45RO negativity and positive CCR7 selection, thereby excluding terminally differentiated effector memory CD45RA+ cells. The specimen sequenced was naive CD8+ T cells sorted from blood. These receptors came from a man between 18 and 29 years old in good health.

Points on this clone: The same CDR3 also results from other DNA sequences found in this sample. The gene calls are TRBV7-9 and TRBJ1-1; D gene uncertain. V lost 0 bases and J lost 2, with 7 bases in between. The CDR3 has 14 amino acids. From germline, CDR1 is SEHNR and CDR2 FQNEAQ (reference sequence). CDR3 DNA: TGTGCCAGCAGCTTAGCGTTAGGTAACACTGAAGCTTTCTTT. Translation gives CASSLALGNTEAFF.

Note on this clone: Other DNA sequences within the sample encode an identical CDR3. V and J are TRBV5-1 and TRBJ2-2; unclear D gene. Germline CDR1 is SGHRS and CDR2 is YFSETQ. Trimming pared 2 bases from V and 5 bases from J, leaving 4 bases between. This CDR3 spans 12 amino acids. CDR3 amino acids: CASSLNTGELFF. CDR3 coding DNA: TGCGCCAGCAGCTTAAATACCGGGGAGCTGTTTTTT.

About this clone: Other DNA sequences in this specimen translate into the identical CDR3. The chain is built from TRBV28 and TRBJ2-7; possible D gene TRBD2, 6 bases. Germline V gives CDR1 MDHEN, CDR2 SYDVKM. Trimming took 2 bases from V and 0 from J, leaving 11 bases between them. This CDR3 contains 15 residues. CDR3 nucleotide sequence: TGTGCCAGCAGTTTACGGGGGTTGGTCTCCTACGAGCAGTACTTC. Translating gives CASSLRGLVSYEQYF.

In DNA, the CDR3 is TGCGCCAGCAGCGACCCGGGACAGGGGGTGAACACTGAAGCTTTCTTT. Protein sequence: CASSDPGQGVNTEAFF. This chain uses TRBV4-1 with TRBJ1-1; 11 nucleotides agree with TRBD1. This CDR3 has 16 amino acids. Germline CDR1 MGHRA, CDR2 YSYEKL. Trimming at V came to 5 bases and at J to 0 bases, leaving 5 bases not matched to a gene.

CDR3 amino acids: CASSLRLAGEVYEQFF. CDR3 sequence (DNA): TGCGCCAGCAGCCTTCGACTAGCGGGAGAAGTCTATGAGCAGTTCTTC. The rearrangement links TRBV4-1 to TRBJ2-1, with 12 nucleotides matching TRBD2. CDR1 and CDR2 (germline): MGHRA, YSYEKL. This CDR3 is built from 16 residues. After removal of 4 bases from V and 8 bases from J, the junction contained 9 bases not matched to a gene.

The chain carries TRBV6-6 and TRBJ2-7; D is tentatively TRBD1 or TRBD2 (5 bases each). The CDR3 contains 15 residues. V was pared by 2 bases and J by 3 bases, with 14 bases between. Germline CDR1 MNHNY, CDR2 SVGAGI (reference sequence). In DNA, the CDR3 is TGTGCCAGCAGTTACGCCTCCGGGGCCGACTACGAGCAGTACTTC. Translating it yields CASSYASGADYEQYF.

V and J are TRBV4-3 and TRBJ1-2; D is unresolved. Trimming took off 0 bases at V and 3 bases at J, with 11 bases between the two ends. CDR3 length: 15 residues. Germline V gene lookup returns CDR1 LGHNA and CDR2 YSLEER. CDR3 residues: CASSQDSDGDYGYTF. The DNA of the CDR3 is TGCGCCAGCAGCCAAGATTCGGACGGGGACTATGGCTACACCTTC.

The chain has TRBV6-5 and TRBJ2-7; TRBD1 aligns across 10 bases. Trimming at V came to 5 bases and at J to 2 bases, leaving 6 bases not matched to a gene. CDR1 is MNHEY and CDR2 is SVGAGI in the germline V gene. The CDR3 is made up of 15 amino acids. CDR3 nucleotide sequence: TGTGCCAGCAGTCTGCCGGGACAGGGGACCTACGAGCAGTACTTC. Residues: CASSLPGQGTYEQYF.